Listed below are T cell receptor beta chains from one sample, sequenced in a study of blood T cell repertoires in COVID-19. Clones were sequenced by immunoSEQ multiplex PCR, and TCRdb holds only the in-frame ones, with some missing. The profile covers around 250,000 clones, with around 87% appearing a single time and 5.5% to 7.5% taken by the ten largest. The sample was peripheral blood. The receptors stem from a woman aged 70 to 79 with active or convalescent COVID-19. CDR3s include the opening cysteine and the closing phenylalanine or tryptophan. A D gene is named only where the DNA matches it firmly. Not every row has a clone size; where given, it reads once, few, many or a size class.

d_gene: TRBD1; v_gene: TRBV10-3; abundance: .; j_gene: TRBJ2-7; CDR3aa: CATSLVATDRSPLYEQYF; CDR3nt: TGTGCCACCAGCCTGGTCGCGACGGACAGGTCCCCATTATACGAGCAGTACTTC
d_gene: .; v_gene: TRBV27; abundance: .; j_gene: TRBJ2-5; CDR3aa: CASSLRGGVTQYF; CDR3nt: TGTGCCAGCAGTCTTAGAGGGGGTGTGACCCAGTACTTC
d_gene: .; v_gene: TRBV12-3/TRBV12-4; abundance: .; j_gene: TRBJ2-2; CDR3aa: CASSLGGRELFF; CDR3nt: TGTGCCAGCAGTTTGGGGGGGCGGGAGCTGTTTTTT
d_gene: .; v_gene: TRBV10-3; abundance: many; j_gene: TRBJ1-1; CDR3aa: CAILRGMDTEAFF; CDR3nt: TGTGCCATCCTAAGGGGCATGGACACTGAAGCTTTCTTT
d_gene: .; v_gene: TRBV19; abundance: .; j_gene: TRBJ1-2; CDR3aa: CASSIDHGLALGYTF; CDR3nt: TGTGCCAGTAGTATAGATCATGGACTGGCCCTCGGCTACACCTTC
d_gene: TRBD1; v_gene: TRBV3-1/TRBV3-2; abundance: .; j_gene: TRBJ2-5; CDR3aa: CASSQGTGEETQYF; CDR3nt: TGTGCCAGCAGCCAAGGGACAGGGGAAGAGACCCAGTACTTC
d_gene: .; v_gene: TRBV15; abundance: .; j_gene: TRBJ1-1; CDR3aa: CATSSFTPIPTEAFF; CDR3nt: TGTGCCACCAGCAGTTTTACACCGATTCCCACTGAAGCTTTCTTT
d_gene: .; v_gene: TRBV14; abundance: .; j_gene: TRBJ2-2; CDR3aa: CASSQTRMMTGELFF; CDR3nt: TGTGCCAGCAGCCAAACGCGGATGATGACCGGGGAGCTGTTTTTT
d_gene: .; v_gene: TRBV10-1; abundance: once; j_gene: TRBJ1-1; CDR3aa: CASSDRTVNTEAFF; CDR3nt: TGCGCCAGCAGTGATAGGACAGTGAACACTGAAGCTTTCTTT
d_gene: .; v_gene: TRBV18; abundance: .; j_gene: TRBJ1-2; CDR3aa: CASSPLGQSLGYTF; CDR3nt: TGTGCCAGCTCACCACTCGGACAGTCCCTTGGCTACACCTTC
d_gene: TRBD1; v_gene: TRBV11-2; abundance: .; j_gene: TRBJ1-6; CDR3aa: CASSFGQGESPLHF; CDR3nt: TGTGCCAGCAGCTTCGGACAGGGAGAGTCACCCCTCCACTTT
d_gene: .; v_gene: TRBV19; abundance: .; j_gene: TRBJ1-1; CDR3aa: CASRTQAVNEAFF; CDR3nt: TGTGCCAGTAGGACTCAAGCAGTTAATGAAGCTTTCTTT
d_gene: .; v_gene: TRBV18; abundance: .; j_gene: TRBJ2-7; CDR3aa: CASSENGVGEQYF; CDR3nt: TGTGCCAGCTCAGAAAACGGGGTTGGCGAGCAGTACTTC
d_gene: .; v_gene: TRBV5-1; abundance: .; j_gene: TRBJ2-3; CDR3aa: CASTLTGDGDTQYF; CDR3nt: TGCGCCAGCACCTTGACGGGGGATGGAGATACGCAGTATTTT
d_gene: TRBD2; v_gene: TRBV24-1; abundance: .; j_gene: TRBJ2-3; CDR3aa: CASGGDTDTQYF; CDR3nt: TGTGCCAGCGGGGGGGACACAGATACGCAGTATTTT
d_gene: .; v_gene: TRBV6-2/TRBV6-3; abundance: .; j_gene: TRBJ1-1; CDR3aa: CASNPHRVRSEAFF; CDR3nt: TGTGCCAGCAACCCACACAGGGTGCGGTCTGAAGCTTTCTTT
d_gene: .; v_gene: TRBV18; abundance: .; j_gene: TRBJ2-1; CDR3aa: CASGLNNEQFF; CDR3nt: TGTGCCAGCGGCCTGAACAATGAGCAGTTCTTC
d_gene: .; v_gene: TRBV18; abundance: .; j_gene: TRBJ1-3; CDR3aa: CASSPPTGRNTIYF; CDR3nt: TGTGCCAGCTCACCACCGACAGGTCGAAACACCATATATTTT
d_gene: .; v_gene: TRBV20-1; abundance: .; j_gene: TRBJ2-7; CDR3aa: CSARVGLEQYF; CDR3nt: TGCAGTGCTAGAGTGGGGCTCGAGCAGTACTTC
d_gene: .; v_gene: TRBV9; abundance: .; j_gene: TRBJ1-1; CDR3aa: CASSVESREDTEAFF; CDR3nt: TGTGCCAGCAGCGTAGAATCGCGGGAGGACACTGAAGCTTTCTTT
d_gene: TRBD1; v_gene: TRBV10-2; abundance: .; j_gene: TRBJ1-1; CDR3aa: CASSTMGRGYTEAFF; CDR3nt: TGCGCCAGCAGTACCATGGGCAGGGGGTACACTGAAGCTTTCTTT
d_gene: TRBD1; v_gene: TRBV7-2; abundance: .; j_gene: TRBJ1-2; CDR3aa: CASSLRQGALYGYTF; CDR3nt: TGTGCCAGCAGCCTACGACAGGGTGCCCTCTATGGCTACACCTTC
d_gene: .; v_gene: TRBV6-2/TRBV6-3; abundance: once; j_gene: TRBJ2-5; CDR3aa: CASSHLSQETQYF; CDR3nt: TGTGCCAGCAGCCATCTTTCCCAAGAGACCCAGTACTTC
d_gene: .; v_gene: TRBV21-1; abundance: few; j_gene: TRBJ1-5; CDR3aa: CASSKDPRYMGGPQHF; CDR3nt: TGTGCCAGCAGCAAAGATCCCCGCTATATGGGAGGGCCCCAGCATTTT
d_gene: .; v_gene: TRBV29-1; abundance: .; j_gene: TRBJ1-5; CDR3aa: CSVVWGGRSQPQHF; CDR3nt: TGCAGCGTTGTATGGGGCGGTCGGAGTCAGCCCCAGCATTTT
d_gene: TRBD1; v_gene: TRBV9; abundance: once; j_gene: TRBJ2-1; CDR3aa: CASTRQGSSYNEQFF; CDR3nt: TGTGCCAGCACCCGACAGGGATCCTCCTACAATGAGCAGTTCTTC
d_gene: .; v_gene: TRBV18; abundance: few; j_gene: TRBJ1-4; CDR3aa: CASSRRQEANEKLFF; CDR3nt: TGTGCCAGCTCACGACGACAGGAAGCTAATGAAAAACTGTTTTTT
d_gene: TRBD1; v_gene: TRBV6-6; abundance: .; j_gene: TRBJ1-2; CDR3aa: CASSPRGTGVENGYTF; CDR3nt: TGTGCCAGCAGTCCTCGTGGGACAGGGGTGGAGAATGGCTACACCTTC
d_gene: TRBD2; v_gene: TRBV27; abundance: .; j_gene: TRBJ2-1; CDR3aa: CASSPGAGANNEQFF; CDR3nt: TGTGCCAGCAGCCCGGGAGCGGGGGCCAACAATGAGCAGTTCTTC
d_gene: TRBD1; v_gene: TRBV6-5; abundance: .; j_gene: TRBJ1-3; CDR3aa: CASSWGGGTGGTIYF; CDR3nt: TGTGCCAGCAGCTGGGGTGGAGGGACAGGGGGGACCATATATTTT
d_gene: TRBD1; v_gene: TRBV24-1; abundance: .; j_gene: TRBJ2-5; CDR3aa: CATKSGTDPKETQYF; CDR3nt: TGTGCCACCAAGTCCGGGACAGACCCCAAGGAGACCCAGTACTTC
d_gene: TRBD1; v_gene: TRBV24-1; abundance: .; j_gene: TRBJ2-5; CDR3aa: CATSDLSGTGIEETQYF; CDR3nt: TGTGCCACCAGTGATCTTTCCGGGACAGGGATAGAGGAGACCCAGTACTTC
d_gene: TRBD1; v_gene: TRBV4-3; abundance: .; j_gene: TRBJ1-6; CDR3aa: CASRQGLNSPLHF; CDR3nt: TGCGCCAGCAGACAGGGGCTCAATTCACCCCTCCACTTT
d_gene: TRBD1; v_gene: TRBV19; abundance: few; j_gene: TRBJ1-4; CDR3aa: CASSTQGFRGGPNEKLFF; CDR3nt: TGTGCCAGTAGTACACAGGGTTTTCGAGGGGGCCCTAATGAAAAACTGTTTTTT
d_gene: .; v_gene: TRBV19; abundance: .; j_gene: TRBJ2-2; CDR3aa: CASAGQNTGELFF; CDR3nt: TGTGCCAGCGCAGGGCAGAACACCGGGGAGCTGTTTTTT
d_gene: TRBD2; v_gene: TRBV14; abundance: .; j_gene: TRBJ2-3; CDR3aa: CASSPGLAVLTDTQYF; CDR3nt: TGTGCCAGCAGCCCCGGACTAGCGGTGCTCACAGATACGCAGTATTTT
d_gene: .; v_gene: TRBV7-2; abundance: .; j_gene: TRBJ2-6; CDR3aa: CASTGGPGANVLTF; CDR3nt: TGTGCCAGCACTGGGGGCCCTGGGGCCAACGTCCTGACTTTC
d_gene: .; v_gene: TRBV5-1; abundance: few; j_gene: TRBJ1-1; CDR3aa: CASSFSPGVEAFF; CDR3nt: TGCGCCAGCAGCTTCAGTCCGGGGGTTGAAGCTTTCTTT
d_gene: TRBD1; v_gene: TRBV5-1; abundance: .; j_gene: TRBJ1-4; CDR3aa: CASSLAGPGQHFGEKLFF; CDR3nt: TGCGCCAGCAGCTTGGCAGGGCCGGGACAGCATTTTGGAGAAAAACTGTTTTTT
d_gene: TRBD1; v_gene: TRBV7-3; abundance: .; j_gene: TRBJ1-2; CDR3aa: CASSSYTDRAFGGYTF; CDR3nt: TGTGCCAGCAGTTCTTACACCGACAGGGCGTTCGGTGGCTACACCTTC
d_gene: .; v_gene: TRBV5-1; abundance: .; j_gene: TRBJ1-2; CDR3aa: CASSSGNGYTF; CDR3nt: TGCGCCAGCAGCTCGGGTAATGGCTACACCTTC
d_gene: .; v_gene: TRBV7-9; abundance: .; j_gene: TRBJ1-6; CDR3aa: CASSWGQQVVLHF; CDR3nt: TGTGCCAGCAGCTGGGGTCAACAGGTGGTACTCCACTTT
d_gene: .; v_gene: TRBV2; abundance: .; j_gene: TRBJ2-5; CDR3aa: CASSPPLGGAKETQYF; CDR3nt: TGTGCCAGCAGTCCTCCTTTAGGGGGGGCCAAAGAGACCCAGTACTTC
d_gene: TRBD2; v_gene: TRBV5-4; abundance: .; j_gene: TRBJ2-5; CDR3aa: CASRFRTSGEETQYF; CDR3nt: TGTGCCAGCAGATTTCGGACTAGCGGGGAAGAGACCCAGTACTTC
d_gene: TRBD1; v_gene: TRBV10-3; abundance: .; j_gene: TRBJ1-1; CDR3aa: CAISEGGTGEAFF; CDR3nt: TGTGCCATCAGTGAAGGGGGGACAGGAGAAGCTTTCTTT